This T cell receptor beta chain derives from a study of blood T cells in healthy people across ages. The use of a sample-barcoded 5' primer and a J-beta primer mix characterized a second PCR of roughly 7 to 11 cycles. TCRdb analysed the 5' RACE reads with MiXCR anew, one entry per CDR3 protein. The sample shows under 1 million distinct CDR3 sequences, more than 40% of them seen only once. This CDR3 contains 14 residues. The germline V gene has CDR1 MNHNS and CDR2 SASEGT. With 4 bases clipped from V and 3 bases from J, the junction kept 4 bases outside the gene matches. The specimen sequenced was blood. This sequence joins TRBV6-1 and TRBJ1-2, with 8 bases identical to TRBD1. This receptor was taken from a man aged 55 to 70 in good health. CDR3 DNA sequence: TGTGCCAGCAGTGTTCTACAGGGGGACTATGGCTACACCTTC. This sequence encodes CASSVLQGDYGYTF.